Listed here are 31 T cell receptor beta chains from one sample, sequenced in a study of beta chain features in type 1 diabetes. Whole-study results and caveats: Significant though moderate, a shortening of TCRB CDR3s appeared in all four CD4+ subsets of Type 1 diabetes patients.

These TCRs are of unknown antigen specificity. Expressed TCRB transcripts were sequenced, since all the RNA that had been isolated was reverse transcribed. Produced via immunoSEQ multiplex PCR; TCRdb's table is partial and in-frame only. Here the sample spans over 200,000 clones, about a tenth being singletons. The sequencing sample was made of naive CD4+ T cells from blood. These receptors were taken from a young man with type 1 diabetes.

This chain links TRBV7-9 with TRBJ2-2; a weak D match, TRBD2 (6 bases). Trimming cost V 5 bases and J 4 bases, with 11 bases left between them. The CDR3 has 14 residues. Per the germline V gene, CDR1 is SEHNR and CDR2 is FQNEAQ (reference sequence). This CDR3 reads CASSPGTLTGELFF. CDR3 nucleotides: TGTGCCAGCAGCCCCGGGACTCTCACCGGGGAGCTGTTTTTT. Full variable domain (rest looked up from reference TRBV7-9 and TRBJ2-2): DTGVSQNPRHKITKRGQNVTFRCDPISEHNRLYWYRQTLGQGPEFLTYFQNEAQLEKSRLLSDRFSAERPKGSFSTLEIQRTEQGDSAMYLCASSPGTLTGELFFGEGSRLTVL.

This chain links TRBV15 with TRBJ1-4, with 7 bases matching TRBD1. The trim removed 0 bases at V and 8 bases at J, leaving 9 bases unmatched. Germline-derived CDR1 and CDR2 are LNHNV and YYDKDF (reference sequence). CDR3 size: 16 residues. The CDR3 sequence: CATSRDRRGLAEKLFF. The CDR3 coding sequence is TGTGCCACCAGCAGAGATCGGAGGGGGCTTGCGGAAAAACTGTTTTTT.

The chain recombines TRBV11-2 with TRBJ2-7; tentatively, D is TRBD1 (6 bases). CDR1 is SGHAT and CDR2 is FQNNGV in the germline V gene. The CDR3 has 16 amino acids. Trimming left V 6 bases short and J 2 bases short, with 20 bases between. For the CDR3, the DNA is TGTGCCAGCAGACCCTACGTGGGGGCCCCAGCCTACGAGCAGTACTTC. Translation: CASRPYVGAPAYEQYF. Together with reference TRBV11-2 and TRBJ2-7, the CDR3 gives the full variable domain: EAGVAQSPRYKIIEKRQSVAFWCNPISGHATLYWYQQILGQGPKLLIQFQNNGVVDDSQLPKDRFSAERLKGVDSTLKIQPAKLEDSAVYLCASRPYVGAPAYEQYFGPGTRLTVT.

This clone occurred a few times. This sequence joins TRBV18 and TRBJ1-2; TRBD1 aligns across 7 bases. With 2 bases clipped from V and 8 bases from J, the junction kept 5 bases outside the gene matches. The CDR3 runs to 13 residues. The germline CDR1 and CDR2 sequences are KGHSH and LQKENI. The CDR3 here is CASSPSGQIGYTF. The CDR3 DNA reads as TGTGCCAGCTCACCATCGGGACAGATAGGCTACACCTTC.

CDR3: CASSIQLAGVGEQFF. The CDR3, as DNA: TGTGCCAGTAGTATCCAGCTAGCGGGGGTCGGGGAGCAGTTCTTC. The chain combines TRBV19 with TRBJ2-1; 10 bases map to TRBD2. Germline CDR1 and CDR2: LNHDA and SQIVND (reference sequence). The J segment lost 10 bases and the V segment lost 3 bases, leaving 9 bases of the junction unmatched. This CDR3 spans 15 amino acids.

There are a few counts of this clone. V gene TRBV27 combines with J gene TRBJ2-7; TRBD1 matches 10 bases. V lost 8 bases to trimming and J lost 4 bases; unmatched junction nucleotides: 5. Germline V gene lookup returns CDR1 MNHEY and CDR2 SMNVEV (reference sequence). This CDR3 is 13 amino acids long. The CDR3 coding sequence is TGTGCCAGCGGGAGGGACAGGGGTTACGAGCAGTACTTC. The encoded protein is CASGRDRGYEQYF.

There are a few counts of this clone. The V gene is TRBV6-4, the J gene TRBJ1-1; 8 bases are a match to TRBD1. Germline trimming cut 6 bases from V and 0 bases from J; bases unmatched to any gene: 3. CDR1 MRHNA and CDR2 SNTAGT come from the germline V gene. The length of the CDR3 is 14 residues. As DNA, the CDR3 is TGTGCCAGCAGAAGACAGGGGATGAACACTGAAGCTTTCTTT. This sequence encodes CASRRQGMNTEAFF.

The genes are TRBV7-8 and TRBJ2-4; D is perhaps TRBD1 (6 bases). The CDR3 extends over 14 amino acids. Trimming took 5 bases from V and 6 from J, leaving 14 bases between them. Germline V gives CDR1 SGHVS, CDR2 FQNEAQ. Here the CDR3 reads CASSPGQLLNIQYF. DNA for the CDR3: TGTGCCAGCAGCCCCGGACAGCTACTAAACATTCAGTACTTC.

The chain employs TRBV5-1 and TRBJ2-5; TRBD2 aligns across 12 bases. Looked up from germline, CDR1 is SGHRS and CDR2 is YFSETQ. There are 16 residues in the CDR3. The junction had 10 bases not matched to a gene; V was cut back by 4 bases and J by 6 bases. CDR3 nucleotides: TGCGCCAGCAGCCGCCTCGGGACTAGCGGGTCCAAGACCCAGTACTTC. It is translated as CASSRLGTSGSKTQYF.

This clone was picked up a small number of times. This chain links TRBV27 with TRBJ1-1; maybe TRBD1 (5 bases). V lost 8 bases and J 11 bases, leaving 15 bases between the germline ends. The germline V gene encodes CDR1 MNHEY and CDR2 SMNVEV (reference sequence). The CDR3 loop spans 11 amino acids. CDR3 residues: CASGQARVAFF. CDR3 nucleotide sequence: TGTGCCAGCGGTCAGGCCAGGGTGGCTTTCTTT.

The chain employs TRBV7-9 and TRBJ1-1; tentative D call: TRBD1 (6 bases). V was cut by 4 bases and J by 4 bases, with 16 bases left in between. The CDR3 contains 15 residues. CDR1 is SEHNR and CDR2 is FQNEAQ in the germline V gene (reference sequence). CDR3 region: CASSSRWARGTEAFF. DNA of the CDR3: TGTGCCAGCAGCTCAAGGTGGGCCAGGGGCACTGAAGCTTTCTTT.

This clone showed up just a few times. The chain carries TRBV7-9 and TRBJ1-2; TRBD1 aligns across 10 bases. J lost 6 bases, V lost 8 bases, and 9 bases had no gene match. This CDR3 has 14 residues. Germline V gives CDR1 SEHNR, CDR2 FQNEAQ (reference sequence). The CDR3 reads CASGRTGGSNGYTF. The CDR3 DNA reads TGTGCCAGCGGACGGACAGGGGGTAGTAATGGCTACACCTTC.

The gene calls are TRBV11-1 and TRBJ1-2, with 9 bases that match TRBD1. Germline-derived CDR1 and CDR2 are SGHAT and FQDESV (reference sequence). This CDR3 has 13 residues. V was clipped by 4 bases and J by 12 bases; unmatched bases: 9. DNA for the CDR3: TGTGCCAGCAGCTCTCTTAGACAGGGGGAGGACACCTTC. This gives the protein CASSSLRQGEDTF.

This clone was observed a handful of times. V is TRBV4-2 and J is TRBJ2-3; D is possibly TRBD1 (5 bases). CDR1 LGHNA and CDR2 YNFKEQ come from the germline V gene. This CDR3 comprises 16 residues. Trimming took off 0 bases at V and 8 bases at J, with 18 bases between the two ends. The DNA of the CDR3 is TGTGCCAGCAGCCAAGATCAAGGGGTTCCCCCGGGTACGCAGTATTTT. Its protein is CASSQDQGVPPGTQYF.

This clone was detected only a few times. The chain employs TRBV11-2 and TRBJ2-5; possible D gene TRBD2, 5 bases. Germline CDR1 is SGHAT and CDR2 is FQNNGV. This CDR3 is built from 15 residues. Trimming removed 3 bases from V and 2 bases from J, with 13 bases in between. The CDR3 reads CASSFQDWYQETQYF. CDR3 bases: TGTGCCAGCAGCTTCCAGGACTGGTATCAAGAGACCCAGTACTTC.

This chain connects TRBV6-4 to TRBJ1-6, with TRBD1 identical over 7 bases. Germline-derived CDR1 and CDR2 are MRHNA and SNTAGT. V shed 5 bases and J 4 bases; nucleotides not matched to a gene: 5. CDR3 length: 15 amino acids. The CDR3 region is CASSWDSRYNSPLHF. For the CDR3, the DNA is TGTGCCAGCAGTTGGGACAGCCGTTATAATTCACCCCTCCACTTT.

This clone was counted between two and nine times. The chain recombines TRBV15 with TRBJ2-7; D may be TRBD2 (5 bases). The CDR3 loop spans 15 amino acids. Trimming pared 2 bases from V and 5 bases from J, leaving 16 bases between. Germline V gives CDR1 LNHNV, CDR2 YYDKDF (reference sequence). The CDR3 DNA is TGTGCCACCAGCAGACCTGCTAGAGGGCGGAACGAGCAGTACTTC. Amino acid sequence: CATSRPARGRNEQYF.

The V and J genes are TRBV2 and TRBJ2-4; D perhaps matches TRBD2 (6 bases). CDR3 length: 14 residues. V lost 7 bases and J lost 4, with 14 bases in between. Germline lookup yields CDR1 SNHLY and CDR2 FYNNEI. In DNA, the CDR3 is TGTGCCAGCACGTGGGGGGAAGCAAAAAACATTCAGTACTTC. The encoded protein is CASTWGEAKNIQYF.

The CDR3 loop reads CASSLTVLAGEKQFF. CDR3 nucleotides: TGTGCCAGCAGCCTTACGGTCCTAGCGGGGGAGAAGCAGTTCTTC. This chain uses TRBV7-3 with TRBJ2-1; TRBD2 aligns across 10 bases. The J segment lost 11 bases and the V segment lost 5 bases, leaving 12 bases of the junction unmatched. The CDR3 loop spans 15 amino acids. CDR1 SGHTA and CDR2 FQGTGA come from the germline V gene.

The V gene is TRBV18, the J gene TRBJ2-3; the D gene is possibly TRBD2 (5 bases). The CDR3 has 15 residues. V lost 4 bases, J lost 3 bases, and 14 bases lay in between. CDR1 is KGHSH, CDR2 LQKENI, per germline. In nucleotides, the CDR3 is TGTGCCAGCTCACTACGGGAAAGCGGTACAGATACGCAGTATTTT. Protein product: CASSLRESGTDTQYF.

The chain has TRBV7-2 and TRBJ2-7, with TRBD1 matching 8 bases. The J segment lost 6 bases and the V segment lost 5 bases, leaving 6 bases of the junction unmatched. Germline lookup yields CDR1 SGHTA and CDR2 FQGNSA. The CDR3 sequence is 13 residues long. The CDR3 bases are TGTGCCAGCAGCCGCAGGGGGCGGGTCGAGCAGTACTTC. Protein product: CASSRRGRVEQYF.

This clone has more than one count but fewer than ten. The V gene is TRBV2, the J gene TRBJ2-1, with TRBD2 matching over 9 bases. The V gene end was trimmed by 5 bases and the J gene end by 0 bases; junction bases not matched to a gene: 8. Germline V CDR1 and CDR2: SNHLY, FYNNEI. The CDR3 runs to 17 residues. CDR3 DNA sequence: TGTGCCAGCAGTTCGAGCGGGGGGCTAAGCTCCTACAATGAGCAGTTCTTC. Its protein is CASSSSGGLSSYNEQFF.

The genes are TRBV28 and TRBJ2-3, with D hard to call. CDR1 is MDHEN and CDR2 is SYDVKM in the germline V gene. V dropped 6 bases and J dropped 4 bases, with 11 bases sitting between them. This CDR3 contains 13 residues. The chain's CDR3 is CASSPPLPDTQYF. CDR3 coding DNA: TGTGCCAGCAGCCCGCCTCTACCAGATACGCAGTATTTT.

In its sample, this clone was seen a few times. This chain joins TRBV5-4 and TRBJ2-7; D possibly corresponds to TRBD1 (6 bases). CDR1 and CDR2 from the germline V gene are SGHNT and YYREEE (reference sequence). Trimming took off 4 bases at V and 6 bases at J, with 17 bases between the two ends. The CDR3 extends over 14 amino acids. CDR3 residues: CASSHPQGSGEQYF. In nucleotides, the CDR3 is TGTGCCAGCAGCCATCCACAGGGATCAGGCGAGCAGTACTTC.

Many counts were recorded for this clone. The V gene is TRBV7-9, the J gene TRBJ2-7, with a weak D call TRBD1 (6 bases). The CDR3 has 11 amino acids. The germline CDR1 and CDR2 sequences are SEHNR and FQNEAQ (reference sequence). Trimming took 3 bases from V and 7 from J, leaving 7 bases between them. The DNA of the CDR3 is TGTGCCAGCAGCTTCGACAGGGAGCAGTACTTC. It is translated as CASSFDREQYF.

This chain joins TRBV6-5 and TRBJ2-7, with D perhaps matching TRBD1 (6 bases). Trimming removed 0 bases from V and 2 bases from J, with 11 bases in between. Germline V gene data show CDR1 as MNHEY and CDR2 as SVGAGI. The CDR3 has 15 amino acids. The CDR3 loop reads CASSYSKAGAYEQYF. CDR3 nucleotides: TGTGCCAGCAGTTACTCGAAGGCAGGGGCCTACGAGCAGTACTTC.

This clone was recorded a few times. Relative to the germline gene, one junction end is altered; a read error may explain this. The rearrangement links TRBV28 to TRBJ1-2; D is uncertain. In germline, CDR1 is MDHEN, CDR2 SYDVKM. The CDR3 contains 12 residues. CDR3 amino acids: CASSLIRGRALF. As DNA, the CDR3 is TGTGCCAGCAGTTTGATTCGGGGTAGGGCTCTCTTC.

In DNA, the CDR3 is TGCGCCAGCAGCACCCCGGGACTCGGAGGAATTACGCAGTATTTT. This sequence encodes CASSTPGLGGITQYF. The chain combines TRBV5-1 with TRBJ2-3, with D perhaps matching TRBD2 (6 bases). V dropped 4 bases and J dropped 8 bases, with 20 bases sitting between them. The CDR3 contains 15 residues. CDR1 is SGHRS, CDR2 YFSETQ, per germline.

The chain carries TRBV19 and TRBJ2-1, with a weak D call TRBD2 (7 bases). The CDR3 spans 13 residues. V was shortened by 9 bases and J by 3 bases, with 12 bases between the two germline ends. Germline values: CDR1 LNHDA, CDR2 SQIVND (reference sequence). CDR3 residues: CASCGGLYNEQFF. The CDR3 bases are TGTGCCAGCTGCGGGGGCCTCTACAATGAGCAGTTCTTC.

A few counts support this clone. The CDR3 region is CATRDRERNSPLHF. CDR3 coding DNA: TGTGCCACCAGAGACAGGGAGCGGAATTCACCCCTCCACTTT. The chain has TRBV15 and TRBJ1-6, with 7 positions matching TRBD1. Trimming cost V 6 bases and J 7 bases; bases outside gene matches: 6. The CDR3 length is 14 residues. The germline CDR1 and CDR2 sequences are LNHNV and YYDKDF (reference sequence).

In this sample, this clone turned up a few times. The chain employs TRBV9 and TRBJ1-2; D remains ambiguous. The CDR3 has 13 residues. Germline V lookup: CDR1 SGDLS, CDR2 YYNGEE. With 1 base removed from V and 9 bases from J, the gap between germline ends came to 13 bases. The CDR3, as DNA: TGTGCCAGCAGCGTAAACTTACAGTCCCGCTACACCTTC. It translates to CASSVNLQSRYTF.